This T cell receptor beta chain comes out of a study of blood T cell repertoires in COVID-19. The wider study: T cells, B-cell-depleted T cells, or PBMCs supplied cDNA or gDNA.

Sequencing used immunoSEQ multiplex PCR; TCRdb keeps in-frame clones, though not all of them. The sample has around 120,000 clones, under 85% seen once. V was shortened by 4 bases and J by 1 base, with 18 bases between the two germline ends. The CDR3 is 17 residues long. Germline V lookup: CDR1 SGHVS, CDR2 FNYEAQ. The origin of this receptor is a man in his forties with active or convalescent COVID-19. Sample: peripheral blood. This chain uses TRBV7-6 with TRBJ2-3; possible D gene TRBD2, 7 bases. The CDR3 DNA follows: TGTGCCAGCAGCTCCCTATTGCGGGGGCCACGCACAGATACGCAGTATTTT. This translates into CASSSLLRGPRTDTQYF.